This T cell receptor beta chain was recovered during a study of blood T cell repertoires in COVID-19. As for the study in general: The analysed material was cDNA or gDNA that came from T cells, B-cell-depleted T cells, or PBMCs.

This table comes from immunoSEQ multiplex PCR, and its TCRdb copy is limited to in-frame clones, with some not included. The sample has about 44,000 clones, 80% to 90% seen once. The receptor's source is a man between 70 and 80 years old with active COVID-19. The sample consisted of peripheral blood.

CDR3 bases: TGTGCCAGCAGCCCAAGGCGGACTATAAACACCGGGGAGCTGTTTTTT. Translating gives CASSPRRTINTGELFF. This rearrangement joins TRBV2 to TRBJ2-2; weak D call: TRBD2 (6 bases). Trimming left V 6 bases short and J 2 bases short, with 16 bases between. This CDR3 spans 16 amino acids. Germline lookup yields CDR1 SNHLY and CDR2 FYNNEI.